Included here is one T cell receptor (beta chain) sequence, with context. Its antigen remains unidentified. With 6 bases removed from V and 1 base from J, the gap between germline ends came to 13 bases. From germline, CDR1 is SQVTM and CDR2 ANQGSEA. The CDR3 loop spans 14 amino acids. Using genomic DNA as the template, TCR beta VDJ and CDR3 profiling was carried out. MiXCR, run by TCRdb on the reads, gives a single entry per CDR3 protein. The table has under 350,000 distinct CDR3 sequences, roughly 53% seen once; the top ten hold around 1.3%. CD8+CD57+ cell expansion, shown by flow cytometry, had occurred in the patients selected for sequencing. Patients, without exception, had severe acquired aplastic anemia. This record belongs to a study of CD8+CD57+ T cells in acquired aplastic anemia. Study observations and caveats: CD8+ Simpson's diversity did not differ significantly between patients and controls.

The V gene is TRBV29-1, the J gene TRBJ2-1; possible D gene TRBD2, 5 bases. The sequenced material came from sorted CD4+, CD8+, or CD8+CD57+ T cells (not recorded which) from PBMCs. The sequence came from a human donor with aplastic anemia. CDR3 nucleotide sequence: TGCAGCGTCCATAAAGGACTTTCCTACAATGAGCAGTTCTTC. It yields the protein CSVHKGLSYNEQFF.